These 22 T cell receptor beta chains originate from one sample sequenced in a study of T-cell memory formation after mild COVID-19. One entry per CDR3 protein, called by TCRdb with MiXCR from the 5' RACE reads. This sample has 190,000 or so distinct CDR3 sequences, with about 27% found just once. Source material: PBMCs or a T cell subset sorted from them (not recorded which). These receptors originate from an adult woman who had mild COVID-19 (a few samples of this study predate the infection). Cell type and time point are not known.

At least ten counts were recorded for this clonotype. The chain couples TRBV4-1 to TRBJ2-1; 8 bases fit TRBD2. The CDR3 totals 16 residues. Trimming at V came to 4 bases and at J to 4 bases, leaving 9 bases not matched to a gene. Germline V gives CDR1 MGHRA, CDR2 YSYEKL. CDR3 DNA sequence: TGCGCCAGCAGCCCGCGCGGAGCGGGGGAGTACAATGAGCAGTTCTTC. Translated: CASSPRGAGEYNEQFF.

The chain uses TRBV7-2 and TRBJ1-1, with D maybe TRBD1 (5 bases). The V end was cut by 2 bases, the J end by 8 bases, with 15 bases between. From germline, CDR1 is SGHTA and CDR2 FQGNSA. This CDR3 is built from 14 residues. In DNA form, the CDR3 reads TGTGCCAGCAGCTTATGGCAGGAAGGGGTCGAAGCTTTCTTT. Translated, it gives CASSLWQEGVEAFF. Full variable domain (missing parts from reference TRBV7-2 and TRBJ1-1): GAGVSQSPSNKVTEKGKDVELRCDPISGHTALYWYRQSLGQGLEFLIYFQGNSAPDKSGLPSDRFSAERTGGSVSTLTIQRTQQEDSAVYLCASSLWQEGVEAFFGQGTRLTVV.

There are a few counts of this clonotype. J is TRBJ2-5 and V is TRBV7-2; TRBD2 matches at 15 bases. V gave up 5 bases and J gave up 3 bases; unmatched junction bases: 10. The CDR3 is 18 amino acids. CDR1 is SGHTA, CDR2 FQGNSA, per germline. The CDR3 DNA reads as TGTGCCAGCAGCCCCGGAAGGACTAGCGGGGGGGCCAAAGAGACCCAGTACTTC. Protein: CASSPGRTSGGAKETQYF.

This clonotype was recorded a few times. The chain recombines TRBV20-1 with TRBJ2-6; D might be TRBD1 (5 bases). V shed 4 bases and J shed 4 bases, with 11 bases lying between them. Germline loops: CDR1 DFQATT, CDR2 SNEGSKA (reference sequence). This CDR3 contains 14 residues. In nucleotides, the CDR3 is TGCAGTGCTACCACAGGCCCAGGGGCCAACGTCCTGACTTTC. This codes for CSATTGPGANVLTF.

This clonotype has just one count. This sequence joins TRBV5-1 and TRBJ2-3; D may be TRBD1 or TRBD2 (5 bases each). This CDR3 has 14 amino acids. Germline V gives CDR1 SGHRS, CDR2 YFSETQ. The V and J ends lost 0 bases and 4 bases respectively, with 9 bases between them. The CDR3 protein is CASSLVGRSDTQYF. The CDR3 nucleotides read TGCGCCAGCAGCTTGGTGGGACGGTCAGATACGCAGTATTTT.

There are a few counts of this clonotype. The genes are TRBV6-6 and TRBJ2-3; 7 nucleotides agree with TRBD1. CDR3 size: 17 residues. CDR1 MNHNY and CDR2 SVGAGI come from the germline V gene (reference sequence). V lost 6 bases, J lost 4 bases, and 16 bases stayed unmatched. CDR3 DNA: TGTGCCAGCAGATCTGCCTCCGGGACAGAGAGGGCAGATACGCAGTATTTT. It translates to CASRSASGTERADTQYF.

The V gene is TRBV24-1, the J gene TRBJ2-5, with D unclear. Germline CDR1 is KGHDR and CDR2 is SFDVKD. The CDR3 runs 14 residues. Trimming took off 2 bases at V and 0 bases at J, with 6 bases between the two ends. CDR3 bases: TGTGCCACCAGTGATTCGAGTAACCAAGAGACCCAGTACTTC. Translation gives CATSDSSNQETQYF.

The J gene is TRBJ1-1, the V gene TRBV24-1; D is possibly TRBD1 (5 bases). CDR3 length: 13 residues. Germline CDR1 is KGHDR and CDR2 is SFDVKD. The V gene lost 1 base and the J gene lost 8 bases, with 10 bases spanning the gap. This chain's CDR3 is CATSDFGGSEAFF. Here the CDR3 DNA reads TGTGCCACCAGTGATTTTGGGGGGTCCGAAGCTTTCTTT.

By its share, this clonotype is medium-sized. This chain joins TRBV5-1 and TRBJ2-5; TRBD1 agrees at 8 bases. The CDR3 runs 15 residues. CDR1 is SGHRS, CDR2 YFSETQ, per germline. The J segment lost 3 bases and the V segment lost 5 bases, leaving 9 bases of the junction unmatched. The CDR3 protein is CASRTRMTGEETQYF. In DNA form, the CDR3 reads TGCGCCAGCAGGACGCGCATGACAGGGGAAGAGACCCAGTACTTC.

This clonotype was seen a few times. This CDR3 is CASSLVNRFGFTSNEQFF. As DNA, the CDR3 is TGTGCCAGCAGCTTAGTTAACAGGTTTGGTTTTACGAGCAATGAGCAGTTCTTC. The chain is built from TRBV11-2 and TRBJ2-1; weak D call: TRBD1 (5 bases). The CDR3 has 18 amino acids. Germline V gene data show CDR1 as SGHAT and CDR2 as FQNNGV. V dropped 1 base and J dropped 6 bases, with 22 bases sitting between them.

V usage is TRBV5-1 and J usage is TRBJ2-6; either TRBD1 or TRBD2 may supply D (5 bases each). The CDR3 has 16 amino acids. Germline lookup yields CDR1 SGHRS and CDR2 YFSETQ. The V gene lost 3 bases and the J gene lost 0 bases, with 10 bases spanning the gap. DNA for the CDR3: TGCGCCAGCAGCTCGAGGGGCCCCTCTGGGGCCAACGTCCTGACTTTC. This gives the protein CASSSRGPSGANVLTF. The full variable domain, rest sourced from reference TRBV5-1 and TRBJ2-6, is KAGVTQTPRYLIKTRGQQVTLSCSPISGHRSVSWYQQTPGQGLQFLFEYFSETQRNKGNFPGRFSGRQFSNSRSEMNVSTLELGDSALYLCASSSRGPSGANVLTFGAGSRLTVL.

This clonotype was counted a few times. The J gene is TRBJ2-2, the V gene TRBV25-1, with 10 bases fitting TRBD2. The CDR3 runs to 17 residues. V lost 6 bases to trimming and J lost 9 bases; unmatched junction nucleotides: 16. CDR1 MGHDK and CDR2 SYGVNS come from the germline V gene. The CDR3 coding sequence is TGTGCCAGCAGCGAACTGGGGGCTAGCGGGAGTATCCGGGAGCTGTTTTTT. It is translated as CASSELGASGSIRELFF.

In this sample, this clonotype turned up a few times. The chain links TRBV11-2 to TRBJ2-7, with 8 nucleotides matching TRBD1. The CDR3 spans 14 residues. Germline V gene sequence: CDR1 SGHAT, CDR2 FQNNGV. V trimming: 4 bases; J trimming: 3 bases; junction bases outside the gene matches: 5. The CDR3, as DNA: TGTGCCAGCAGCTACGACAGGGGTGTCTACGAGCAGTACTTC. Translating gives CASSYDRGVYEQYF. The whole variable domain, remainder taken from reference TRBV11-2 and TRBJ2-7, is EAGVAQSPRYKIIEKRQSVAFWCNPISGHATLYWYQQILGQGPKLLIQFQNNGVVDDSQLPKDRFSAERLKGVDSTLKIQPAKLEDSAVYLCASSYDRGVYEQYFGPGTRLTVT.

The J gene is TRBJ1-5, the V gene TRBV4-3; D ambiguous. Trimming cost V 3 bases and J 1 base, with 10 bases left between them. The germline CDR1 and CDR2 sequences are LGHNA and YSLEER. This CDR3 spans 15 amino acids. The DNA for the CDR3 is TGCGCCAGCAGCCAGGACTATGGGAGCAATCAGCCCCAGCATTTT. Its protein is CASSQDYGSNQPQHF.

The V call is TRBV7-9, the J call TRBJ2-7, with D possibly being TRBD2 (6 bases). V was pared by 5 bases and J by 0 bases, with 14 bases between. Germline V CDR1 and CDR2: SEHNR, FQNEAQ (reference sequence). CDR3 length: 15 residues. The DNA for the CDR3 is TGTGCCAGCAGCGTCCCGGGACTTCGCTCCTACGAGCAGTACTTC. This gives the protein CASSVPGLRSYEQYF.

The rearrangement joins TRBV24-1 to TRBJ2-1, with D perhaps TRBD2 (6 bases). The germline gives CDR1 KGHDR, CDR2 SFDVKD. The germline V and J ends were trimmed by 2 bases and 5 bases, with 12 bases remaining between them. This CDR3 is 15 amino acids long. CDR3 in amino acids: CATSDWGGNHNEQFF. Written as DNA, the CDR3 is TGTGCCACCAGTGATTGGGGCGGGAACCACAATGAGCAGTTCTTC.

The chain couples TRBV29-1 to TRBJ2-7, with a possible D match to TRBD1 (6 bases). The CDR3 is 14 residues long. With 0 bases removed from V and 7 bases from J, the gap between germline ends came to 16 bases. Germline values: CDR1 SQVTM, CDR2 ANQGSEA. DNA for the CDR3: TGCAGCGTTGAAGATGTGGCAGGGGCGGGTGAGCAGTACTTC. It encodes CSVEDVAGAGEQYF.

This rearrangement joins TRBV19 to TRBJ2-7, with 11 bases identical to TRBD2. After removal of 5 bases from V and 0 bases from J, the junction contained 6 bases not matched to a gene. Looked up from germline, CDR1 is LNHDA and CDR2 is SQIVND (reference sequence). This CDR3 has 16 residues. In nucleotides, the CDR3 is TGTGCCAGTAGTGAGCTAGCGGGAGGATACTCCTACGAGCAGTACTTC. Its translation is CASSELAGGYSYEQYF.

In its sample, this clonotype was seen a few times. J is TRBJ1-2 and V is TRBV29-1; D may be TRBD1 (5 bases). The CDR3 sequence is 15 residues long. Per germline, CDR1 SQVTM and CDR2 ANQGSEA. Trimming removed 5 bases from V and 3 bases from J, with 19 bases in between. The chain's CDR3 is CSVWIPQGLDYGYTF. CDR3 sequence (DNA): TGCAGCGTTTGGATTCCTCAGGGACTCGACTATGGCTACACCTTC.

This clonotype has only a few counts. The chain combines TRBV24-1 with TRBJ2-4; D gene uncertain. Trimming removed 8 bases from V and 1 base from J, with 2 bases in between. The V gene's germline CDR1 is KGHDR and CDR2 SFDVKD. The CDR3 spans 11 residues. CDR3 amino acids: CATMAKNIQYF. CDR3 in DNA: TGTGCCACCATGGCCAAAAACATTCAGTACTTC.

The CDR3 spells CSARAPIFSKQYF. DNA for the CDR3: TGCAGTGCTAGAGCTCCCATTTTTTCTAAGCAGTACTTC. This sequence joins TRBV20-1 and TRBJ2-7; the D is unclear. V dropped 1 base and J dropped 8 bases, with 15 bases sitting between them. The CDR3 contains 13 residues. CDR1 and CDR2 (germline): DFQATT, SNEGSKA (reference sequence).

The chain uses TRBV4-2 and TRBJ2-2; 7 nucleotides line up with TRBD1. This CDR3 is built from 17 residues. Looked up from germline, CDR1 is LGHNA and CDR2 is YNFKEQ. V dropped 3 bases and J dropped 0; count of bases not matched to a gene: 7. CDR3 DNA: TGTGCCAGCAGCCAGGGACAGAGTTACGCGAACACCGGGGAGCTGTTTTTT. Protein: CASSQGQSYANTGELFF.